This T cell receptor beta chain derives from a study of monozygotic twins with inflammatory bowel disease. TCRdb reprocessed the 5' RACE reads, with one entry per CDR3 protein and no DNA. The clone table shows approximately 380,000 distinct CDR3 sequences, with the ten largest holding around 2.6%. Germline CDR1 GTSNPN, CDR2 SVGIG (reference sequence). The CDR3 covers 14 residues. The source material was blood. The chain links TRBV30 to TRBJ2-5; TCRdb calls TRBD2, which cannot be checked without DNA. The sequence derives from a human donor with ulcerative colitis or Crohn's disease, or a healthy co-twin of an affected twin (not recorded which). The CDR3 reads CAWSVLGGGETQYF. Together with reference TRBV30 and TRBJ2-5, the CDR3 gives the full variable domain: SQTIHQWPATLVQPVGSPLSLECTVEGTSNPNLYWYRQAAGRGLQLLFYSVGIGQISSEVPQNLSASRPQDRQFILSSKKLLLSDSGFYLCAWSVLGGGETQYFGPGTRLLVL.